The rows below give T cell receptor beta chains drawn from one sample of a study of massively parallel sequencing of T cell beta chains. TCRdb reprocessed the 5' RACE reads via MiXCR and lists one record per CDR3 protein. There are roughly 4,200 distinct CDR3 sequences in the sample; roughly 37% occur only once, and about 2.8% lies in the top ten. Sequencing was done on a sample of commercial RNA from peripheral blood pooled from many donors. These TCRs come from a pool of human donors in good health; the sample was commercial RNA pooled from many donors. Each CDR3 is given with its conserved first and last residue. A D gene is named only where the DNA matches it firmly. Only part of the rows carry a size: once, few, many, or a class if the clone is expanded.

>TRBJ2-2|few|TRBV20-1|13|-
CSARDQSTGELFF
TGCAGTGCTAGAGATCAGAGCACCGGGGAGCTGTTTTTT
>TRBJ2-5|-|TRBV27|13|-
CASSIGGRQTQYF
TGTGCCAGCAGTATCGGGGGGCGGCAGACCCAGTACTTC
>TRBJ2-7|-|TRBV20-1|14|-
CSAKGGDSPYEQYF
TGCAGTGCTAAAGGGGGGGACTCCCCCTACGAGCAGTACTTC
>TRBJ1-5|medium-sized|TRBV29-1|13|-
CSVDPGGNQPQHF
TGCAGCGTTGATCCCGGGGGCAATCAGCCCCAGCATTTT
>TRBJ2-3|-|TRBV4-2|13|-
CASRSSPQDTQYF
TGTGCCAGCAGATCTTCCCCCCAGGATACGCAGTATTTT
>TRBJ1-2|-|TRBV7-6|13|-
CASSLHRNYGYTF
TGTGCCAGCAGCTTACACAGGAACTATGGCTACACCTTC
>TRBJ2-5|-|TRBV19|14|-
CASSMRGNQETQYF
TGTGCCAGTAGTATGAGGGGGAACCAAGAGACCCAGTACTTC
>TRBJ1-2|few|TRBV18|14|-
CASSPLSGEGGYTF
TGTGCCAGCTCACCACTTTCCGGGGAGGGCGGCTACACCTTC
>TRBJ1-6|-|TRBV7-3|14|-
CASSLTGSNSPLHF
TGTGCCAGCAGCTTAACAGGGTCTAATTCACCCCTCCACTTT
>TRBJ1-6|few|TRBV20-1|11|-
CSARQDSPLHF
TGCAGTGCTAGGCAGGATTCACCCCTCCACTTT
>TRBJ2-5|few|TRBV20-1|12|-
CSASKGMETQYF
TGCAGTGCTAGCAAGGGAATGGAGACCCAGTACTTC
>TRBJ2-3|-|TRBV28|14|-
CASSSQGGTDTQYF
TGTGCCAGCAGTTCACAGGGGGGGACAGATACGCAGTATTTT
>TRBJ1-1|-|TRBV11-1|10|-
CASSLGEAFF
TGTGCCAGCAGCTTAGGAGAAGCTTTCTTT
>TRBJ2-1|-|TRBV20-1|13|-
CSANSGGYNEQFF
TGCAGTGCTAACTCCGGGGGCTACAATGAGCAGTTCTTC
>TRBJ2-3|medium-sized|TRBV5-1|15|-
CASSPDRGGSDTQYF
TGCGCCAGCAGCCCGGACCGGGGAGGTTCAGATACGCAGTATTTT
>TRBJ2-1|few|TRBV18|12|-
CASSPRVDEQFF
TGTGCCAGCTCACCCAGGGTCGATGAGCAGTTCTTC
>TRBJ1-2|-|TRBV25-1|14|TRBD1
CASSGQGDVLGYTF
TGTGCCAGCAGTGGACAGGGGGACGTCTTGGGCTACACCTTC
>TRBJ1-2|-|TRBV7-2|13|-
CASSFPANYGYTF
TGTGCCAGCAGCTTCCCAGCTAACTATGGCTACACCTTC
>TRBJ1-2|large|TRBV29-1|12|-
CSVVEGVKGYTF
TGCAGCGTTGTTGAGGGAGTGAAAGGCTACACCTTC
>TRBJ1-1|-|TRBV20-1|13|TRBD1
CSAETGSRTEAFF
TGCAGTGCTGAGACAGGGAGTCGCACTGAAGCTTTCTTT
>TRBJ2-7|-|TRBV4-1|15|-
CASSQGFAGTYEQYF
TGCGCCAGCAGCCAAGGGTTTGCGGGAACCTACGAGCAGTACTTC
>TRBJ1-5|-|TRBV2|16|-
CASSEDAGQGNQPQHF
TGTGCCAGCAGTGAAGATGCAGGGCAGGGCAATCAGCCCCAGCATTTT
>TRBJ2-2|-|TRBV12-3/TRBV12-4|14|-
CASSLRQDTGELFF
TGTGCCAGCAGTTTAAGACAGGACACCGGGGAGCTGTTTTTT
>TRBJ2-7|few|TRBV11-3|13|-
CASSLGGVDEQYF
TGTGCCAGCAGCTTAGGAGGAGTCGACGAGCAGTACTTC
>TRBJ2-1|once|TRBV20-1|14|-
CSARDLVEYNEQFF
TGCAGTGCTAGAGATCTGGTGGAATACAATGAGCAGTTCTTC
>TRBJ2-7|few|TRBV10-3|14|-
CAISDGTKTYEQYF
TGTGCCATCAGTGACGGGACAAAGACATACGAGCAGTACTTC
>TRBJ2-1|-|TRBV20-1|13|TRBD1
CSRTGDRYNEQFF
TGCAGCCGGACAGGGGATCGATACAATGAGCAGTTCTTC